This TCR beta chain was retrieved from a study of cytomegalovirus exposure and HLA in healthy donors. The PCR used 60 Vbeta and 13 Jbeta primers. Clones were sequenced by immunoSEQ multiplex PCR, and TCRdb holds only the in-frame ones, with some missing. In the table there are about 130,000 clones, 80% of which are singletons. This CDR3 contains 15 residues. V dropped 0 bases and J dropped 0 bases, with 9 bases sitting between them. Germline loops: CDR1 SGHRS, CDR2 YFSETQ. Sequenced: PBMCs. The clonotype originates from a man in his forties in good health and CMV-seronegative. The rearrangement joins TRBV5-1 to TRBJ1-1; D unclear. CDR3 nucleotides: TGCGCCAGCAGCTTGGCCGTCAGAATGAACACTGAAGCTTTCTTT. As protein: CASSLAVRMNTEAFF.